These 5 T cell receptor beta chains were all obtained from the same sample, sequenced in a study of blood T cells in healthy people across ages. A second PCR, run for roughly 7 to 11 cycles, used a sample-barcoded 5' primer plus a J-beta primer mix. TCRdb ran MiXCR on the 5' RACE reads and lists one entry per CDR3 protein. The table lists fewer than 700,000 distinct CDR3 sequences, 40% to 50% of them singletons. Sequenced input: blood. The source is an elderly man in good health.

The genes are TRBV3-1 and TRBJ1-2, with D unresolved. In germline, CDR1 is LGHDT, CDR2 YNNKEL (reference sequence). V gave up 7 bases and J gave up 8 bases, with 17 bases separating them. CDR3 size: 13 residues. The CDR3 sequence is CASTRGTNGGYTF. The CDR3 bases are TGTGCCAGCACACGGGGTACGAATGGCGGCTACACCTTC.

In DNA form, the CDR3 reads TGCGCCAGCAGGGCAGGGGGTTACACTGAAGCTTTCTTT. Protein sequence: CASRAGGYTEAFF. This chain connects TRBV5-1 to TRBJ1-1, with 7 bases identical to TRBD1. The CDR3 has 13 residues. With 5 bases clipped from V and 3 bases from J, the junction kept 4 bases outside the gene matches. The germline gives CDR1 SGHRS, CDR2 YFSETQ. Full variable domain (outside the CDR3, taken from reference TRBV5-1 and TRBJ1-1): KAGVTQTPRYLIKTRGQQVTLSCSPISGHRSVSWYQQTPGQGLQFLFEYFSETQRNKGNFPGRFSGRQFSNSRSEMNVSTLELGDSALYLCASRAGGYTEAFFGQGTRLTVV.

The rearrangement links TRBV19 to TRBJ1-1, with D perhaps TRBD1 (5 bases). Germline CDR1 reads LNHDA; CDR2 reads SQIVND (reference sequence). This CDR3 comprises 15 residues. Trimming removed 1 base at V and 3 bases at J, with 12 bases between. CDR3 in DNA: TGTGCCAGTAGTATAGTACCAGGGCTGGACACTGAAGCTTTCTTT. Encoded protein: CASSIVPGLDTEAFF.

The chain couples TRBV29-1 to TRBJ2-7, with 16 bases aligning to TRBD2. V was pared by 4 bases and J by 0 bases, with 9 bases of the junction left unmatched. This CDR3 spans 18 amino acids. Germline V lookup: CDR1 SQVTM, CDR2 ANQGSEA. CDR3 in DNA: TGCAGCGTTGTTAGTGGGACTAGCGGGAGGGTAAGCTCCTACGAGCAGTACTTC. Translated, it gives CSVVSGTSGRVSSYEQYF.

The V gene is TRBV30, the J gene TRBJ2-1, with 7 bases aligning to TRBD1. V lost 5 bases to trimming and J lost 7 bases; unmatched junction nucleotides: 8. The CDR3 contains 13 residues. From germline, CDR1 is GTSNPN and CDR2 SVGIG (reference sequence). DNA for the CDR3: TGTGCCTGGGGGTCCTACAGGGGTAATGAGCAGTTCTTC. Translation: CAWGSYRGNEQFF.